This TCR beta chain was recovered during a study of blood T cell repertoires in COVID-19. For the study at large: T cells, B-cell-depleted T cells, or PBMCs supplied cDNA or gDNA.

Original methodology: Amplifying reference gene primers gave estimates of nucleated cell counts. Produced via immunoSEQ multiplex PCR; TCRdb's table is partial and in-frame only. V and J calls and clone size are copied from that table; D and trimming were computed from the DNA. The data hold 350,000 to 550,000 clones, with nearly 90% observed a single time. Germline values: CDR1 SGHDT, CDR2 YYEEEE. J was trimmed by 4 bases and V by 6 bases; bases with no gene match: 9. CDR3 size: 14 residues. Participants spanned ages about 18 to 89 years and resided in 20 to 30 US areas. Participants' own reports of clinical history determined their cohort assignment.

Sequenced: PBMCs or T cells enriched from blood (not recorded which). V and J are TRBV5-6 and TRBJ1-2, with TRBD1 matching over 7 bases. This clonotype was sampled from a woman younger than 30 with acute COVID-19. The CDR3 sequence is CASTRGAGGYGYTF. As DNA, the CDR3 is TGTGCCAGCACCAGGGGGGCAGGAGGCTATGGCTACACCTTC.